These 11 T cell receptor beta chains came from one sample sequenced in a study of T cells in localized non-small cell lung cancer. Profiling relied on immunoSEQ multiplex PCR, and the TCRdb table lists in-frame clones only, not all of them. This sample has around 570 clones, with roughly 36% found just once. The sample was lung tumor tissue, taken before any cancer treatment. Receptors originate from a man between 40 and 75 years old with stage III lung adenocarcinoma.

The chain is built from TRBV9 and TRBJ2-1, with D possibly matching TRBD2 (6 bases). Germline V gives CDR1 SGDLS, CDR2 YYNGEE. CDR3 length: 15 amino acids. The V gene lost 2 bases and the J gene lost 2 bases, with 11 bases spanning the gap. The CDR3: CASSVAGSAYNEQFF. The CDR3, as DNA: TGTGCCAGCAGCGTGGCGGGGTCAGCCTACAATGAGCAGTTCTTC.

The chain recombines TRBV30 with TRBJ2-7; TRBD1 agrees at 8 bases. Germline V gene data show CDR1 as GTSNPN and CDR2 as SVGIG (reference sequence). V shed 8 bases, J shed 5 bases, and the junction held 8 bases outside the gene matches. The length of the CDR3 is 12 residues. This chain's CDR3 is CALGQGRNEQYF. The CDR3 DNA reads TGTGCCCTTGGACAGGGCAGGAACGAGCAGTACTTC. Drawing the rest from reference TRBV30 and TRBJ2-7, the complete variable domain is SQTIHQWPATLVQPVGSPLSLECTVEGTSNPNLYWYRQAAGRGLQLLFYSVGIGQISSEVPQNLSASRPQDRQFILSSKKLLLSDSGFYLCALGQGRNEQYFGPGTRLTVT.

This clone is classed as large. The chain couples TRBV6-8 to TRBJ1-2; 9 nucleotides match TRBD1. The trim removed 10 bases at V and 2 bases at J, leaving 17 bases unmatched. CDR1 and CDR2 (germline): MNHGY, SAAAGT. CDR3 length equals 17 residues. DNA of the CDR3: TGTGCCATCAGGGGGATCGGGACAGGGAAGTGGAACTATGGCTACACCTTC. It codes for CAIRGIGTGKWNYGYTF.

CDR3 sequence: CASSRTGGNQPQHF. CDR3 bases: TGTGCCAGCAGTAGGACAGGAGGAAATCAGCCCCAGCATTTT. The chain employs TRBV9 and TRBJ1-5; 7 nucleotides align to TRBD1. The CDR3 has 14 residues. CDR1 and CDR2 from the germline V gene are SGDLS and YYNGEE. V was clipped by 5 bases and J by 4 bases; unmatched bases: 6.

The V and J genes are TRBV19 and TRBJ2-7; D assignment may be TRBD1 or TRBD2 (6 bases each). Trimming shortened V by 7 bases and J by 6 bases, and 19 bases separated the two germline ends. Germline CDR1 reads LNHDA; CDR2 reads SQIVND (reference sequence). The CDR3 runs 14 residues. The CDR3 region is CASKKGGQSGEQYF. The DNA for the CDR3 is TGTGCCAGTAAGAAAGGGGGGCAATCGGGCGAGCAGTACTTC.

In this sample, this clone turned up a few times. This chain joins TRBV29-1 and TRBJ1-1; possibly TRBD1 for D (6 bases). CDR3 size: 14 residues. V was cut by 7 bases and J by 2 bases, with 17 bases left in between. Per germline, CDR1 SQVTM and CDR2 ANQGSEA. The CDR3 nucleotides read TGCAGCGCGATCCGGGACATCACTAACACTGAAGCTTTCTTT. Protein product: CSAIRDITNTEAFF.

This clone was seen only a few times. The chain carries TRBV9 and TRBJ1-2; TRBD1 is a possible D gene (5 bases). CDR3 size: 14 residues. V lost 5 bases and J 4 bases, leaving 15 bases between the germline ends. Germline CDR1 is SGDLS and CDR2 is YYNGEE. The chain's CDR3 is CASSEGAAGYGYTF. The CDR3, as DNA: TGTGCCAGCAGTGAAGGGGCCGCAGGCTATGGCTACACCTTC.

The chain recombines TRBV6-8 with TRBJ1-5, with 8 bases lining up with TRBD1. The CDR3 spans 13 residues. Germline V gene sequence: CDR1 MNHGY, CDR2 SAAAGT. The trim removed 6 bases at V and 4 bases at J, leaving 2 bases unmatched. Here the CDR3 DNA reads TGTGCCAGCAGGAGGACAGGGAATCAGCCCCAGCATTTT. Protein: CASRRTGNQPQHF.

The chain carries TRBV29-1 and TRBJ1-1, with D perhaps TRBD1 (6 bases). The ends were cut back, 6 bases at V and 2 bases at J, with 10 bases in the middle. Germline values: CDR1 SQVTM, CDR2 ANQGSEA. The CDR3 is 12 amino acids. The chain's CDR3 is CSVLDSNTEAFF. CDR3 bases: TGCAGCGTACTGGACAGTAACACTGAAGCTTTCTTT.

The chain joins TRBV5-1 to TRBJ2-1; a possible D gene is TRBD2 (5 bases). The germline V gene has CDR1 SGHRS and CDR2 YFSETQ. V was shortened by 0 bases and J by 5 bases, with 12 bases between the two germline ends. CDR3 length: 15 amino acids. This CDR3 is CASSLGGVRDNEQFF. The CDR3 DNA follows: TGCGCCAGCAGCTTGGGGGGAGTTCGTGACAATGAGCAGTTCTTC.

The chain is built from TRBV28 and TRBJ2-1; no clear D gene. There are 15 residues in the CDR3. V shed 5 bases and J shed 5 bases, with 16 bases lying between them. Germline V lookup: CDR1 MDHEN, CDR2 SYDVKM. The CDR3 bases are TGTGCCAGCAGTCACAGCGAACGAAGAAACAATGAGCAGTTCTTC. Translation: CASSHSERRNNEQFF. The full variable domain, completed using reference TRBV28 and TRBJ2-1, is DVKVTQSSRYLVKRTGEKVFLECVQDMDHENMFWYRQDPGLGLRLIYFSYDVKMKEKGDIPEGYSVSREKKERFSLILESASTNQTSMYLCASSHSERRNNEQFFGPGTRLTVL.